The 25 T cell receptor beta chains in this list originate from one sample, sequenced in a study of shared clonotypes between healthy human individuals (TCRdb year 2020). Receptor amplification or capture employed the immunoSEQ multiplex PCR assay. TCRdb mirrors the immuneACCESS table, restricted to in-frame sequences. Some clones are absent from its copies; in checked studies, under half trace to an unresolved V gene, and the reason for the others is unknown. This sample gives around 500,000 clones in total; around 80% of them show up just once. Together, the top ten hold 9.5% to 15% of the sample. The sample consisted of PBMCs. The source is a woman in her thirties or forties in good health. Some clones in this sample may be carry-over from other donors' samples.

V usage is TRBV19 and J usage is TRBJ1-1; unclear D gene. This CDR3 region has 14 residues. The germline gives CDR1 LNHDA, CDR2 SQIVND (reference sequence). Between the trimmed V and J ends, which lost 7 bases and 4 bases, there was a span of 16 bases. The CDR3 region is CASTRGGPGTEAFF. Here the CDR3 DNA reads TGTGCCAGTACCCGTGGAGGGCCGGGCACTGAAGCTTTCTTT.

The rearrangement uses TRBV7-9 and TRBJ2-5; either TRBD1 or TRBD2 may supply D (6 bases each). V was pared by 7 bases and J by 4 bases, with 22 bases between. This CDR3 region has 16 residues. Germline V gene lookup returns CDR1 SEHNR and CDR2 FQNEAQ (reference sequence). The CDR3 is CASIKTPGAEGETQYF. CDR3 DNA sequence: TGTGCCAGCATCAAAACCCCGGGGGCGGAGGGAGAGACCCAGTACTTC.

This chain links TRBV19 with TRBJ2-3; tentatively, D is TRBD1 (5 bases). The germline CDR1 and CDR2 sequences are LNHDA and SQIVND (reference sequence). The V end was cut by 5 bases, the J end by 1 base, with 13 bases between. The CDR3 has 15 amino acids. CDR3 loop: CASSAVRAGTDTQYF. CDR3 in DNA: TGTGCCAGTAGTGCCGTCAGGGCTGGCACAGATACGCAGTATTTT. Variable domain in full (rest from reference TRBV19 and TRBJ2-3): DGGITQSPKYLFRKEGQNVTLSCEQNLNHDAMYWYRQDPGQGLRLIYYSQIVNDFQKGDIAEGYSVSREKKESFPLTVTSAQKNPTAFYLCASSAVRAGTDTQYFGPGTRLTVL.

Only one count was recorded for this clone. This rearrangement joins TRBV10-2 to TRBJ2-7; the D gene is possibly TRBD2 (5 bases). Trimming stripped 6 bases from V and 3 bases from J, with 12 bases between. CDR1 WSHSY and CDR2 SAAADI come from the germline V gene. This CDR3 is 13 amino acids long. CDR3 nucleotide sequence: TGCGCCAGCAGGGAGGAGCGATACTACGAGCAGTACTTC. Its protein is CASREERYYEQYF.

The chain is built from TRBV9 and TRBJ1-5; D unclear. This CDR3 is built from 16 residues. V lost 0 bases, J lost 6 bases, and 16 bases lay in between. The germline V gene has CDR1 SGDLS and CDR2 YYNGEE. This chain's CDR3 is CASSVAKDSDIQPQHF. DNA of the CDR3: TGTGCCAGCAGCGTAGCGAAGGACTCTGACATTCAGCCCCAGCATTTT.

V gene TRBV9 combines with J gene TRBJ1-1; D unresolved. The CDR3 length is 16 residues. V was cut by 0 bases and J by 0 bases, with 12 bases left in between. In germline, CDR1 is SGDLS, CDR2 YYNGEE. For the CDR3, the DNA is TGTGCCAGCAGCGTAGCTTTGGCAGGATTGAACACTGAAGCTTTCTTT. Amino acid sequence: CASSVALAGLNTEAFF.

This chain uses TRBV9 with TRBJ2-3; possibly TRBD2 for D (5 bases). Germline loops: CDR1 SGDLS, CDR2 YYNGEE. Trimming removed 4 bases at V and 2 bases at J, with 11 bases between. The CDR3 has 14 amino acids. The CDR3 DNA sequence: TGTGCCAGCAGCACGAGGACTTACACAGATACGCAGTATTTT. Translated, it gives CASSTRTYTDTQYF.

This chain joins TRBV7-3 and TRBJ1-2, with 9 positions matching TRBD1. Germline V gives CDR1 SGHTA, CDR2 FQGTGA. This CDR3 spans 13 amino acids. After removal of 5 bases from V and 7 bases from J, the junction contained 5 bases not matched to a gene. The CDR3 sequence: CASSRDREAGYTF. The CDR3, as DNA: TGTGCCAGCAGCCGGGACAGGGAGGCTGGCTACACCTTC. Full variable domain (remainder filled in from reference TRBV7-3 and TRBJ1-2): GAGVSQTPSNKVTEKGKYVELRCDPISGHTALYWYRQSLGQGPEFLIYFQGTGAADDSGLPNDRFFAVRPEGSVSTLKIQRTERGDSAVYLCASSRDREAGYTFGSGTRLTVV.

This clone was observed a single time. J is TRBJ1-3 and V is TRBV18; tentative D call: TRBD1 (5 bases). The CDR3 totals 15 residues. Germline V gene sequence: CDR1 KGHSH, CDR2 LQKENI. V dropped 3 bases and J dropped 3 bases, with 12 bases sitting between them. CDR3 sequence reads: CASSPSGTDGNTIYF. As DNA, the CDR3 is TGTGCCAGCTCACCCTCGGGGACGGATGGAAACACCATATATTTT.

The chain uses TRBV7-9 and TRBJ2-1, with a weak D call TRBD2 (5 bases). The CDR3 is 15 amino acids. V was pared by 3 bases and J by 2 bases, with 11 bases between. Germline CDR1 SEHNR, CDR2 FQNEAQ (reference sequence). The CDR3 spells CASSLDGEAYNEQFF. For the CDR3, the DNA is TGTGCCAGCAGCTTGGACGGGGAAGCCTACAATGAGCAGTTCTTC.

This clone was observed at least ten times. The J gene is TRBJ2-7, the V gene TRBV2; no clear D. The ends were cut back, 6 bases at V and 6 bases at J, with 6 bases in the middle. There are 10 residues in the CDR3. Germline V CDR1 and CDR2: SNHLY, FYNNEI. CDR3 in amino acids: CASRTSEQYF. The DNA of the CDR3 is TGTGCCAGCAGGACGAGCGAGCAGTACTTC.

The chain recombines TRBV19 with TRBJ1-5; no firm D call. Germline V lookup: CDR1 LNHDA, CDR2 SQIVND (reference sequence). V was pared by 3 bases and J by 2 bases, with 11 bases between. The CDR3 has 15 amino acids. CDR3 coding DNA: TGTGCCAGTAGTATCCTTTCTGGGGGCAATCAGCCCCAGCATTTT. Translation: CASSILSGGNQPQHF.

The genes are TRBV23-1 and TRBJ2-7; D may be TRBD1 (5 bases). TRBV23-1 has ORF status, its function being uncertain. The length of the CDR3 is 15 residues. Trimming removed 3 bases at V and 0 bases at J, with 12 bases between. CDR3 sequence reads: CASSHRQLSSYEQYF. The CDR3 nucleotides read TGCGCCAGCAGTCACAGACAGCTGAGCTCCTACGAGCAGTACTTC.

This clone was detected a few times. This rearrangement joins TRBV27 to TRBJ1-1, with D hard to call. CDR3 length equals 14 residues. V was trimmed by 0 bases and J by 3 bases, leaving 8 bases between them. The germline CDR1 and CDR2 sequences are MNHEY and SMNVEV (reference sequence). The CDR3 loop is CASSLSFGDTEAFF. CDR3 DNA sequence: TGTGCCAGCAGTTTATCGTTCGGGGACACTGAAGCTTTCTTT.

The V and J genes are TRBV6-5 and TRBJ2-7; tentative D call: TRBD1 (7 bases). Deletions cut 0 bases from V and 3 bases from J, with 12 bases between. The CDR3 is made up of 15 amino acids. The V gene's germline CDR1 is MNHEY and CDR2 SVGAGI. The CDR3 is CASSYSVRGDYEQYF. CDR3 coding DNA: TGTGCCAGCAGTTACTCGGTCAGGGGGGACTACGAGCAGTACTTC.

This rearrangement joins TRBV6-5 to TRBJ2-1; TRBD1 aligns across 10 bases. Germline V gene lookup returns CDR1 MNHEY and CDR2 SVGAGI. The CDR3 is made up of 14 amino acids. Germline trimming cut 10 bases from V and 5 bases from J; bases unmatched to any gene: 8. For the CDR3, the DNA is TGTGCCACCCAACGGGACAGGGGTAACAATGAGCAGTTCTTC. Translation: CATQRDRGNNEQFF.

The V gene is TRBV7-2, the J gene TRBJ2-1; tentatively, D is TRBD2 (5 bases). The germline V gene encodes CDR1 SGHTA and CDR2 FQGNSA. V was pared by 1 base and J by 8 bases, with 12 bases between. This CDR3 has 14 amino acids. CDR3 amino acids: CASSLVLARDEQFF. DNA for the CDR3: TGTGCCAGCAGCTTAGTCTTAGCGCGGGATGAGCAGTTCTTC.

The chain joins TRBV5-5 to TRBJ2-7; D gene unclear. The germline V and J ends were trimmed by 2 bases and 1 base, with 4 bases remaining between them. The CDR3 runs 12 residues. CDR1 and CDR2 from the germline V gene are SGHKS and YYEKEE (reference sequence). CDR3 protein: CASSFNSYEQYF. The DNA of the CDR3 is TGTGCCAGCAGCTTTAATTCCTACGAGCAGTACTTC.

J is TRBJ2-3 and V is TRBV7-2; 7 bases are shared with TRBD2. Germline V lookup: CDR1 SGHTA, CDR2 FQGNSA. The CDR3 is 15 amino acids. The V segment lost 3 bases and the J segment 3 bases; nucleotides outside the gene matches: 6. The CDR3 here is CASSFRAGVTDTQYF. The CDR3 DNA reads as TGTGCCAGCAGCTTCAGGGCGGGAGTAACAGATACGCAGTATTTT.

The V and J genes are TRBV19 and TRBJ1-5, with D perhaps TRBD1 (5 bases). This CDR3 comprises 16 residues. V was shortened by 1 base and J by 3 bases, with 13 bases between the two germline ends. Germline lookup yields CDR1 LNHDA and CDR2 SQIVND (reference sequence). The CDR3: CASSIGLGGINQPQHF. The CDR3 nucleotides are TGTGCCAGTAGTATAGGTCTTGGGGGAATCAATCAGCCCCAGCATTTT.

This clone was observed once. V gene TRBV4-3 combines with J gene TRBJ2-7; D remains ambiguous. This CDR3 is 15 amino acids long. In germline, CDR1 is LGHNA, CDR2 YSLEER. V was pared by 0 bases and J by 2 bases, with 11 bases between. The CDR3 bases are TGCGCCAGCAGCCAAGATTTGGCGGAGACCTACGAGCAGTACTTC. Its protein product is CASSQDLAETYEQYF.

CDR3: CASSQYQGVGATNEKLFF. CDR3 sequence (DNA): TGTGCCAGCTCACAATACCAGGGTGTAGGAGCGACTAATGAAAAACTGTTTTTT. V usage is TRBV18 and J usage is TRBJ1-4; maybe TRBD1 (5 bases). Germline CDR1 is KGHSH and CDR2 is LQKENI. The V and J ends lost 4 bases and 2 bases respectively, with 20 bases between them. The CDR3 is made up of 18 amino acids.

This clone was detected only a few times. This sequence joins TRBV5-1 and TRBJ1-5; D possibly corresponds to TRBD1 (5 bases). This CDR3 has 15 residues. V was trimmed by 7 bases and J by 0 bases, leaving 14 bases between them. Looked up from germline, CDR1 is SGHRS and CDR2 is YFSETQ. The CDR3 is CASSPEGFSNQPQHF. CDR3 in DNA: TGCGCCAGCTCTCCCGAGGGGTTTAGCAATCAGCCCCAGCATTTT.

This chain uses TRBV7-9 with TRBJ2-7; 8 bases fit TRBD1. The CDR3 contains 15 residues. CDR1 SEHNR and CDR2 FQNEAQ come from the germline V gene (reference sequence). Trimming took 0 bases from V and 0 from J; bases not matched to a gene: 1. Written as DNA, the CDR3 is TGTGCCAGCAGCTTAGCAACAGGGGGCTCCTACGAGCAGTACTTC. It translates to CASSLATGGSYEQYF.

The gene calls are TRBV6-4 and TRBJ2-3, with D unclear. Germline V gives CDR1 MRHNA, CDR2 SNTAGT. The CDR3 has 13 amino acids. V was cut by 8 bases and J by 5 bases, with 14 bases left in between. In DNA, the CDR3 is TGTGCCAGCTCCCTGGCTTCTGGAGATACGCAGTATTTT. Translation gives CASSLASGDTQYF.